This T cell receptor beta chain was sequenced for a study of shared clonotypes between healthy human individuals. Overall study results and limits: Clonotype sharing among donors was thought likely to change with sequencing depth. The study found lower generation probabilities in non-shared clonotypes than in those shared by all four donors.

The CDR3 is 14 residues long. Germline trimming cut 7 bases from V and 3 bases from J; bases unmatched to any gene: 4. Germline CDR1 and CDR2: MNHNS and SASEGT. Authors' processing steps: There were no quality scores in the junction-only immunoSEQ sequences, so filtering differed. Method: immunoSEQ multiplex PCR; TCRdb's copy keeps in-frame clones and lacks some. That table is the source of V, J and clone size, and D and trimming were worked out from the DNA. The sample records about 960,000 clones, around 80% being singletons. About this clone: The antigen is undetermined.

The TCR comes from a man younger than 30 in good health. Sequenced sample: memory CD4+ T cells sorted from blood. Sample subset: CD45RA-negative fraction. The chain carries TRBV6-1 and TRBJ2-7, with 12 nucleotides matching TRBD1. CDR3 sequence (DNA): TGTGCCAGCATTGGGACAGGGGGCCGCTACGAGCAGTACTTC. Translated, it gives CASIGTGGRYEQYF.